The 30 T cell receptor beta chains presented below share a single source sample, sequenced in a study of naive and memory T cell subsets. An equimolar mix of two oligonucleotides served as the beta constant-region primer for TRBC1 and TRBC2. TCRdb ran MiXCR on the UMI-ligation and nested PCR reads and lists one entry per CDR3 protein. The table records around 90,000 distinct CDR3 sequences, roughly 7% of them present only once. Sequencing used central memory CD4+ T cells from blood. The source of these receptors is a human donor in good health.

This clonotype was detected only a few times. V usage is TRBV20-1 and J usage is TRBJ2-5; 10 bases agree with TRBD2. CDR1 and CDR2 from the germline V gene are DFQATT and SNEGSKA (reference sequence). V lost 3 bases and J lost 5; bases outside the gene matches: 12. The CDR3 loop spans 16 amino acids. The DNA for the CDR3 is TGCAGTGCTAGTCGCACAGCGGGAGGGGTATGGGAGACCCAGTACTTC. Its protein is CSASRTAGGVWETQYF.

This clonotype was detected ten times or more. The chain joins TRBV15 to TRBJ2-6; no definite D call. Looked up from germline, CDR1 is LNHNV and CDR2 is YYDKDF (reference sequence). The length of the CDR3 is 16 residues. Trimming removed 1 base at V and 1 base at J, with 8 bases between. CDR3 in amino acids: CATSRGGVSGANVLTF. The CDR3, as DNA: TGTGCCACCAGCAGAGGGGGTGTGTCTGGGGCCAACGTCCTGACTTTC.

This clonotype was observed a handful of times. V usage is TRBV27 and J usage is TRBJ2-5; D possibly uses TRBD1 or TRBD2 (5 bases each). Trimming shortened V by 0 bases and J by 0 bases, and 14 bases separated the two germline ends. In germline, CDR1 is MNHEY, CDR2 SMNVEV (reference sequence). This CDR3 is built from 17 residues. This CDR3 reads CASSLSSLGPNQETQYF. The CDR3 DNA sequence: TGTGCCAGCAGTTTATCGTCGTTGGGACCAAACCAAGAGACCCAGTACTTC.

CDR3: CASSYPILNTGELFF. The CDR3 DNA is TGTGCCAGCAGTTACCCCATCTTGAACACCGGGGAGCTGTTTTTT. The chain combines TRBV6-2 or TRBV6-3 with TRBJ2-2, with D unresolved. V was clipped by 2 bases and J by 1 base, with 8 bases between them. The germline V gene has CDR1 MNHEY and CDR2 SVGEGT. The CDR3 is 15 residues long.

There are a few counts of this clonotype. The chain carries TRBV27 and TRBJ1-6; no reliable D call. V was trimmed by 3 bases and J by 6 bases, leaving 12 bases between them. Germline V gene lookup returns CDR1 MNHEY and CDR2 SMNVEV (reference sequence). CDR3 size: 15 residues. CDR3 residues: CASSFVESRNSPLHF. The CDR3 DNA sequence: TGTGCCAGCAGTTTTGTAGAAAGCCGTAATTCACCCCTCCACTTT.

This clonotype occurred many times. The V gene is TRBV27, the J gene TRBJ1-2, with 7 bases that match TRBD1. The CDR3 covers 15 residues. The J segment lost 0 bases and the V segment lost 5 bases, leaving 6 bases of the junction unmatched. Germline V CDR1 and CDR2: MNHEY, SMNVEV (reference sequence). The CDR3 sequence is CASSPRQGSNYGYTF. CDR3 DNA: TGTGCCAGCAGTCCCAGACAGGGATCTAACTATGGCTACACCTTC.

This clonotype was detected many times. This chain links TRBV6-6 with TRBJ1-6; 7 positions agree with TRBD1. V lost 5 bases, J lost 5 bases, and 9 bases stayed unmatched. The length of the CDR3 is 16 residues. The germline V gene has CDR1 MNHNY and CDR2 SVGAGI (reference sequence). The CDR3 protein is CASSRTGSRNNSPLHF. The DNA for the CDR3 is TGTGCCAGCAGTCGGACAGGATCGCGGAATAATTCACCCCTCCACTTT.

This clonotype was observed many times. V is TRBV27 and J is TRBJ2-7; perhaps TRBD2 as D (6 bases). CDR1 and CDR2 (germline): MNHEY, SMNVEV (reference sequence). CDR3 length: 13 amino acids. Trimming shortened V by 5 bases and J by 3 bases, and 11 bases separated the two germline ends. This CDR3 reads CASSRRESYEQYF. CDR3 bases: TGTGCCAGCAGTAGGCGGGAAAGCTACGAGCAGTACTTC.

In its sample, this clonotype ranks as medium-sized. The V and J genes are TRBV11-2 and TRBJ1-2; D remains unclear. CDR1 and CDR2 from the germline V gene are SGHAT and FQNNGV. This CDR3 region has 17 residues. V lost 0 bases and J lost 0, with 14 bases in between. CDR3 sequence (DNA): TGTGCCAGCAGCTTAGATGCCCGGGCCAGACCTAACTATGGCTACACCTTC. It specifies CASSLDARARPNYGYTF.

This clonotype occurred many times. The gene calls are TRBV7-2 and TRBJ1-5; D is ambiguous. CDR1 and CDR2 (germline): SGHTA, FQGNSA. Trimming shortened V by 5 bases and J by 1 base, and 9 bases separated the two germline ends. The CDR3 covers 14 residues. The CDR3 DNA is TGTGCCAGCAGCCCACAGTCCAGCAATCAGCCCCAGCATTTT. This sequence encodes CASSPQSSNQPQHF.

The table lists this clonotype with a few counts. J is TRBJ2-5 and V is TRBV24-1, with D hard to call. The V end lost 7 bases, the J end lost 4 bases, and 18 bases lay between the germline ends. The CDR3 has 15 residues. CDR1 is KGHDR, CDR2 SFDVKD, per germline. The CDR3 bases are TGTGCCACCAGCCGGCGCGACCAATTCTCAGAGACCCAGTACTTC. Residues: CATSRRDQFSETQYF.

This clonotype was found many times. CDR3 nucleotides: TGTGCCAGTAGTATCGCCCGGAACACCGGGGAGCTGTTTTTT. Its translation: CASSIARNTGELFF. The V gene is TRBV19, the J gene TRBJ2-2; D gene unclear. The CDR3 consists of 14 residues. Trimming shortened V by 3 bases and J by 1 base, and 6 bases separated the two germline ends. The V gene's germline CDR1 is LNHDA and CDR2 SQIVND (reference sequence). Using reference TRBV19 and TRBJ2-2 for the parts outside the CDR3, the full variable domain is DGGITQSPKYLFRKEGQNVTLSCEQNLNHDAMYWYRQDPGQGLRLIYYSQIVNDFQKGDIAEGYSVSREKKESFPLTVTSAQKNPTAFYLCASSIARNTGELFFGEGSRLTVL.

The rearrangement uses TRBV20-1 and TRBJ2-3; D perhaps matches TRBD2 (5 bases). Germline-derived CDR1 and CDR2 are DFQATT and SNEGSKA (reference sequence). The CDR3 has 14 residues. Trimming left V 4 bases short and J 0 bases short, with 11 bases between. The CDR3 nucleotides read TGCAGTGCTACCGAGGGAGCTAGCACAGATACGCAGTATTTT. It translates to CSATEGASTDTQYF.

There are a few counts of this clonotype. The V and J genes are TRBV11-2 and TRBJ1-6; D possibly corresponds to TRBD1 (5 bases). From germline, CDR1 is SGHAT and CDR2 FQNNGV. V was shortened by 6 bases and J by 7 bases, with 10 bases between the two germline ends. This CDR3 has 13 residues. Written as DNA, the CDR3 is TGTGCCAGCAGGACAGCCACGAATTCACCCCTCCACTTT. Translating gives CASRTATNSPLHF.

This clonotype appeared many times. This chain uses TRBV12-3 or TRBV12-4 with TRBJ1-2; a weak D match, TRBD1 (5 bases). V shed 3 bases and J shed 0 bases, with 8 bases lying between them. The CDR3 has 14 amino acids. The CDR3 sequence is CASSFVGANYGYTF. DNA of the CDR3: TGTGCCAGCAGTTTTGTAGGGGCTAACTATGGCTACACCTTC.

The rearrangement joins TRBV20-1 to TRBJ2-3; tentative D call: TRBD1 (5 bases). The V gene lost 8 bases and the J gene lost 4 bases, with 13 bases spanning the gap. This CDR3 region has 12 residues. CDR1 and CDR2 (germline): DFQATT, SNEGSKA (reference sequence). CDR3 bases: TGCAGTTTCCCGACAGATTCAGATACGCAGTATTTT. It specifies CSFPTDSDTQYF.

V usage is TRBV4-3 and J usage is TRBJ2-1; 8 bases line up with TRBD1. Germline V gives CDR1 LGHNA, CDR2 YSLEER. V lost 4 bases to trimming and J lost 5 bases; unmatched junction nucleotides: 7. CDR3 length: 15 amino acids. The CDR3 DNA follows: TGCGCCAGCAGCCCCCAGGGGGCATGGGACAATGAGCAGTTCTTC. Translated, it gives CASSPQGAWDNEQFF.

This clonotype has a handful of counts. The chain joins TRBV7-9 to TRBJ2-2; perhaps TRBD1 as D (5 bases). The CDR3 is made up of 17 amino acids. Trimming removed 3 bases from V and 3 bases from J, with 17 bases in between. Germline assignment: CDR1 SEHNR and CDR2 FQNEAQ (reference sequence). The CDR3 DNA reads TGTGCCAGCAGCTTCGCAAGGGCAGGGAAGGACACCGGGGAGCTGTTTTTT. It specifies CASSFARAGKDTGELFF.

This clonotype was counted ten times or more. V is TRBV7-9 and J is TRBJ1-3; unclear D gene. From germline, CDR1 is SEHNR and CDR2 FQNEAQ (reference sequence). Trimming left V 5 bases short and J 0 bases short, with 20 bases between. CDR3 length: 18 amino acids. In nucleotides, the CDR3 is TGTGCCAGCAGCCCCGTTGGGCTTGTCGCTCGCTCTGGAAACACCATATATTTT. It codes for CASSPVGLVARSGNTIYF. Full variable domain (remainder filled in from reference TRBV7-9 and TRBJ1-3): DTGVSQNPRHKITKRGQNVTFRCDPISEHNRLYWYRQTLGQGPEFLTYFQNEAQLEKSRLLSDRFSAERPKGSFSTLEIQRTEQGDSAMYLCASSPVGLVARSGNTIYFGEGSWLTVV.

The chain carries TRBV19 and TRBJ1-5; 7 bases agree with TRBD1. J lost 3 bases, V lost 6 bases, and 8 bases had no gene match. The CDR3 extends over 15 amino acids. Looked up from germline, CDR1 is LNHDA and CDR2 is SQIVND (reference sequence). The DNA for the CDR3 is TGTGCCAGTAGCATACAGACAGGGCTCAATCAGCCCCAGCATTTT. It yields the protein CASSIQTGLNQPQHF.

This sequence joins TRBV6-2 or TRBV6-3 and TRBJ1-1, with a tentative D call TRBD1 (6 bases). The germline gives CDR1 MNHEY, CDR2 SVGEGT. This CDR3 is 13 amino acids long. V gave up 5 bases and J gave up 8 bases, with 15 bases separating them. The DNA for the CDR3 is TGTGCCAGCAGTCCCTTATGGGGGGCCGAAGCTTTCTTT. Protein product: CASSPLWGAEAFF.

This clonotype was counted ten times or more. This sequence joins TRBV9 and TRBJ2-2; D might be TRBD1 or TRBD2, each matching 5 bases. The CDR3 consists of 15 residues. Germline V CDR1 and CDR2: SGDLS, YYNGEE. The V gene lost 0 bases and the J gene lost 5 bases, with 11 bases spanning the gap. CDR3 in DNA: TGTGCCAGCAGCGTAGGCAGGGAGCGGACCGGGGAGCTGTTTTTT. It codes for CASSVGRERTGELFF.

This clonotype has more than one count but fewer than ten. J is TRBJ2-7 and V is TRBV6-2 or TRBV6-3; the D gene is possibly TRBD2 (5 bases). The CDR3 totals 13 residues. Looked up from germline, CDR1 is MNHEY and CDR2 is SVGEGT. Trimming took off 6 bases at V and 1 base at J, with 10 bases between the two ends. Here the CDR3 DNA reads TGTGCCAGCAGACTTGGACTGTCCTACGAGCAGTACTTC. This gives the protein CASRLGLSYEQYF.

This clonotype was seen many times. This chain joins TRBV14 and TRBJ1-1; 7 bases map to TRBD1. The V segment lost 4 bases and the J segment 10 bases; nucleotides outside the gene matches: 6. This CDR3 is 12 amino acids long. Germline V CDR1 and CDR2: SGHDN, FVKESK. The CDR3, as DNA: TGTGCCAGCAGCCTACAGGGGAAGGTAGCTTTCTTT. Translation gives CASSLQGKVAFF.

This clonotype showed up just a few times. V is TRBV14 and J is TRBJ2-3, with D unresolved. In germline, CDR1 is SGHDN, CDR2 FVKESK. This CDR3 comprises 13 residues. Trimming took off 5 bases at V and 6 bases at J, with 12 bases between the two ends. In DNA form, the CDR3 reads TGTGCCAGCAGCAATAATTGGGCGGATACGCAGTATTTT. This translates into CASSNNWADTQYF.

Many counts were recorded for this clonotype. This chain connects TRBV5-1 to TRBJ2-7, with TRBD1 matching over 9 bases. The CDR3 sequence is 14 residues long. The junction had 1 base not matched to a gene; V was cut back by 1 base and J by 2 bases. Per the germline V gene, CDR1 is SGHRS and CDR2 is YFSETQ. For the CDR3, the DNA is TGCGCCAGCAGCTTGTGGGACAGGGCCTACGAGCAGTACTTC. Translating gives CASSLWDRAYEQYF.

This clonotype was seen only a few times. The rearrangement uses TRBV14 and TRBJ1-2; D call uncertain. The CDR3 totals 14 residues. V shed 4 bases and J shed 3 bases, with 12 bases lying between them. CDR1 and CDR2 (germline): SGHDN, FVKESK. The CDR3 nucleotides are TGTGCCAGCAGCCGTGGATTTAGCTACTATGGCTACACCTTC. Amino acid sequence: CASSRGFSYYGYTF.

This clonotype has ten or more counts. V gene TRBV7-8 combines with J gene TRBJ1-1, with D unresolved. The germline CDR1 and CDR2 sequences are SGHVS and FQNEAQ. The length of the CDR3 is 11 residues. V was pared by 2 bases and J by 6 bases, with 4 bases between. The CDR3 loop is CASSLLAEAFF. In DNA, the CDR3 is TGTGCCAGCAGCTTACTGGCTGAAGCTTTCTTT.

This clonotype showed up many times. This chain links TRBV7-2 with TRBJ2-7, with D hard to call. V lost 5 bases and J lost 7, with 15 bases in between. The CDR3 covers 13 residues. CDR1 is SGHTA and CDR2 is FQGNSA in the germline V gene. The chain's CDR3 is CASSPRPPREQYF. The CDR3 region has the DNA TGTGCCAGCAGCCCCCGGCCCCCGAGGGAGCAGTACTTC. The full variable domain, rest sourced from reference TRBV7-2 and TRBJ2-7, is GAGVSQSPSNKVTEKGKDVELRCDPISGHTALYWYRQSLGQGLEFLIYFQGNSAPDKSGLPSDRFSAERTGGSVSTLTIQRTQQEDSAVYLCASSPRPPREQYFGPGTRLTVT.

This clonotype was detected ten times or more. CDR3 sequence: CASSKTDSNQPQHF. As DNA, the CDR3 is TGTGCCAGCAGCAAAACCGACAGCAATCAGCCCCAGCATTTT. V and J are TRBV7-2 and TRBJ1-5; D is uncertain. This CDR3 spans 14 amino acids. Between the trimmed V and J ends, which lost 5 bases and 1 base, there was a span of 9 bases. Germline CDR1 reads SGHTA; CDR2 reads FQGNSA.